This is a list of T cell receptor beta chains from one sample in a study of shared clonotypes between healthy human individuals. The table came from immunoSEQ multiplex PCR; TCRdb's copy has only in-frame clones and leaves some out. The profile shows fewer than 2.5 million clones, 80% to 95% of them singletons. Sequenced input: naive CD4+ T cells from PBMCs. Receptor source: a man aged 18 to 29 in good health. Some clones in this sample may be carry-over from other donors' samples. Both conserved end residues are part of each CDR3. D genes are given only for firm matches. Clone size is stated in some rows and not others, as once, few, many or a class when expanded.

j_gene,len,abundance,v_gene,d_gene,CDR3aa,CDR3nt
TRBJ2-2,16,.,TRBV27,TRBD1,CASRLPGTAHTGELFF,TGTGCCAGCAGACTCCCGGGGACAGCCCACACCGGGGAGCTGTTTTTT
TRBJ1-1,15,.,TRBV5-4,TRBD1,CASSSARDRGTEAFF,TGTGCCAGCAGCTCGGCCCGGGACAGGGGAACTGAAGCTTTCTTT
TRBJ2-7,17,.,TRBV5-1,TRBD1,CASSLPGQPKISHEQYF,TGCGCCAGCAGCCTTCCGGGACAGCCTAAAATTTCCCACGAGCAGTACTTC
TRBJ1-1,14,.,TRBV11-2,.,CASSLQGVGTEAFF,TGTGCCAGCAGCTTGCAGGGAGTAGGAACTGAAGCTTTCTTT
TRBJ2-3,15,.,TRBV2,.,CASRRTTLSTDTQYF,TGTGCCAGCAGACGGACTACCCTCTCCACAGATACGCAGTATTTT
TRBJ1-1,12,.,TRBV28,.,CASTPGGGEAFF,TGTGCCAGCACCCCGGGGGGGGGAGAGGCTTTCTTT
TRBJ1-3,14,once,TRBV5-1,.,CASSLMGPGNTIYF,TGCGCCAGCAGCTTGATGGGGCCTGGAAACACCATATATTTT
TRBJ2-7,15,.,TRBV7-2,TRBD2,CASSLVPTSGYEQYF,TGTGCCAGCAGCTTAGTCCCCACTAGCGGGTACGAGCAGTACTTC
TRBJ2-7,13,once,TRBV7-2,TRBD1,CASSLARQGEQYF,TGTGCCAGCAGCTTGGCTCGACAGGGTGAGCAGTACTTC
TRBJ2-1,16,.,TRBV9,TRBD2,CASSVLGLAGYNEQFF,TGTGCCAGCAGCGTCCTGGGACTAGCGGGCTACAATGAGCAGTTCTTC
TRBJ2-5,12,few,TRBV14,.,CASSQVWETQYF,TGTGCCAGCAGCCAAGTCTGGGAGACCCAGTACTTC